This TCR beta chain appears in the sequencing data of a study of shared clonotypes between healthy human individuals. Study-wide background: Samples came from two female and a few male donors aged 18 to 49. Study-wide results and limits: Clonotypes which were not shared had lower generation probabilities than clonotypes that all four donors shared.

Splitting the CD4+ cells yielded a CD45RA+ naive subset and a CD45RA-negative memory subset. Profiling relied on immunoSEQ multiplex PCR, and the TCRdb table lists in-frame clones only, not all of them. The profile shows 950,000 to 1,200,000 clones, 77% of them singletons. Points on this clone: The antigen is not known.

V shed 7 bases and J shed 5 bases, with 18 bases lying between them. Germline V lookup: CDR1 WSHSY, CDR2 SAAADI. The CDR3 runs to 15 residues. The chain has TRBV10-2 and TRBJ1-5; TRBD1 is a possible D gene (5 bases). Sequencing was done on a sample of memory CD4+ T cells from PBMCs. Noted subset: CD45RA-negative fraction. The sequence derives from a man aged 18 to 29 in good health. Some clones in this sample may be carry-over from other donors' samples. For the CDR3, the DNA is TGCGCCAGCAATCCGGGACCCAGAGGGCATCAGCCCCAGCATTTT. Its protein product is CASNPGPRGHQPQHF.